These 23 T cell receptor beta chains share one sample of origin, sequenced in a study of a mutant IDH1 vaccine in newly diagnosed glioma. Time point noted: week 23, last vaccination. Each dose of the vaccine consisted of 300 ug of mutant IDH1 20-mer peptide, with topical imiquimod. No antigen has been identified for these receptors. Sequencing used immunoSEQ multiplex PCR; TCRdb keeps in-frame clones, though not all of them. The sample shows 60,000 to 100,000 clones, approximately 85% of them seen only once. The input for sequencing was PBMCs, taken from a glioma patient whose treatment included an IDH1 peptide vaccine. The receptors were sampled from a woman aged 45 to 65 with glioma.

The V gene is TRBV29-1, the J gene TRBJ2-1, with 7 bases identical to TRBD2. V dropped 3 bases and J dropped 2; count of bases not matched to a gene: 4. The CDR3 is 14 residues long. Germline-derived CDR1 and CDR2 are SQVTM and ANQGSEA. The CDR3 region is CSVDGGSPYNEQFF. The CDR3 nucleotides read TGCAGCGTTGATGGCGGGAGCCCCTACAATGAGCAGTTCTTC.

This chain joins TRBV27 and TRBJ2-7; tentatively, D is TRBD2 (5 bases). Germline lookup yields CDR1 MNHEY and CDR2 SMNVEV (reference sequence). The ends were cut back, 3 bases at V and 0 bases at J, with 9 bases in the middle. The CDR3 consists of 14 residues. This CDR3 reads CASSFSGSSYEQYF. CDR3 nucleotides: TGTGCCAGCAGTTTCTCGGGGAGCTCCTACGAGCAGTACTTC.

The CDR3 nucleotides read TGTGCCAGCAGCAAAGCGCCGCGGGAGGTTAGGCCAGATACGCAGTATTTT. Its protein product is CASSKAPREVRPDTQYF. V usage is TRBV21-1 and J usage is TRBJ2-3; the D call TRBD2 from the table was never checked on the DNA. TRBV21-1 is designated a pseudogene. The CDR3 has 17 residues.

The chain recombines TRBV27 with TRBJ1-4; D unresolved. The CDR3 spans 14 residues. V lost 3 bases and J lost 2, with 7 bases in between. Germline-derived CDR1 and CDR2 are MNHEY and SMNVEV (reference sequence). The CDR3 protein is CASSFLGTNEKLFF. The CDR3 DNA reads as TGTGCCAGCAGTTTTTTGGGGACTAATGAAAAACTGTTTTTT.

V gene TRBV18 combines with J gene TRBJ2-7; TRBD1 matches at 10 bases. This CDR3 has 14 residues. Germline CDR1 reads KGHSH; CDR2 reads LQKENI. The J segment lost 3 bases and the V segment lost 2 bases, leaving 1 base of the junction unmatched. The CDR3: CASSPGTGDYEQYF. Here the CDR3 DNA reads TGTGCCAGCTCACCAGGGACAGGGGACTACGAGCAGTACTTC.

V usage is TRBV29-1 and J usage is TRBJ2-3; D remains ambiguous. Germline loops: CDR1 SQVTM, CDR2 ANQGSEA. This CDR3 has 10 amino acids. Trimming removed 3 bases at V and 12 bases at J, with 10 bases between. Here the CDR3 DNA reads TGCAGCGTTGAGAATTTCGGCCAGTATTTT. Translation: CSVENFGQYF.

Only one count was recorded for this clone. The chain carries TRBV5-1 and TRBJ2-7; weak D call: TRBD1 (6 bases). Trimming cost V 3 bases and J 3 bases, with 16 bases left between them. The germline V gene has CDR1 SGHRS and CDR2 YFSETQ. The CDR3 consists of 15 residues. The CDR3 nucleotides are TGCGCCAGCAGCTCGGACAGCTCTTATAACTACGAGCAGTACTTC. Its protein product is CASSSDSSYNYEQYF.

Comment on this clone: At one boundary the junction diverges from the germline segment, which might be a read error. This chain connects TRBV7-7 to TRBJ2-5; 11 bases fit TRBD2. The CDR3 extends over 16 amino acids. Germline values: CDR1 SSHAT, CDR2 FNYEAQ (reference sequence). The CDR3 region has the DNA TGTGCTAGCAGCCCCGGGACTAGCGGATCCCAAGAGACCCAGTACTTC. Translating gives CASSPGTSGSQETQYF.

This clone was seen only once. This rearrangement joins TRBV28 to TRBJ2-7; D uncertain. Germline CDR1 MDHEN, CDR2 SYDVKM. This CDR3 has 13 residues. The V gene lost 4 bases and the J gene lost 2 bases, with 9 bases spanning the gap. The DNA for the CDR3 is TGTGCCAGCAGTTGGGTCGCAGCCTACGAGCAGTACTTC. Protein: CASSWVAAYEQYF.

The DNA for the CDR3 is TGTGCCAGCAGTGATAGGTTTTCACCCCTCCACTTT. Translation: CASSDRFSPLHF. The chain employs TRBV2 and TRBJ1-6; D gene unclear. Trimming removed 3 bases from V and 9 bases from J, with 6 bases in between. Looked up from germline, CDR1 is SNHLY and CDR2 is FYNNEI. The CDR3 has 12 amino acids. Full variable domain (rest looked up from reference TRBV2 and TRBJ1-6): EPEVTQTPSHQVTQMGQEVILRCVPISNHLYFYWYRQILGQKVEFLVSFYNNEISEKSEIFDDQFSVERPDGSNFTLKIRSTKLEDSAMYFCASSDRFSPLHFGNGTRLTVT.

The chain has TRBV11-2 and TRBJ2-7, with TRBD2 identical over 8 bases. Trimming at V came to 3 bases and at J to 1 base, leaving 8 bases not matched to a gene. The germline gives CDR1 SGHAT, CDR2 FQNNGV. This CDR3 has 16 residues. The CDR3 DNA sequence: TGTGCCAGCAGCTTGGGCGGAGCGGGAGCGTCCTACGAGCAGTACTTC. Amino acid sequence: CASSLGGAGASYEQYF.

For the CDR3, the DNA is TGTGCCAGCAGTTCCCAGGGGCGCACACACAATGAGCAGTTCTTC. Translated: CASSSQGRTHNEQFF. The chain has TRBV27 and TRBJ2-1, with a tentative D call TRBD1 (6 bases). CDR1 is MNHEY and CDR2 is SMNVEV in the germline V gene (reference sequence). Deletions cut 4 bases from V and 5 bases from J, with 15 bases between. This CDR3 is built from 15 residues.

The rearrangement uses TRBV6-5 and TRBJ2-2; weak D call: TRBD1 (6 bases). Germline assignment: CDR1 MNHEY and CDR2 SVGAGI. V lost 6 bases and J 2 bases, leaving 13 bases between the germline ends. CDR3 length: 15 residues. The CDR3 nucleotides read TGTGCCAGCAGCCAAGGACAGTTTAACACCGGGGAGCTGTTTTTT. Translated, it gives CASSQGQFNTGELFF.

V and J are TRBV5-1 and TRBJ2-5; D may be TRBD2 (6 bases). In germline, CDR1 is SGHRS, CDR2 YFSETQ. This CDR3 has 15 residues. V was clipped by 4 bases and J by 5 bases, with 18 bases between them. CDR3 residues: CASSPYVLAAETQYF. In DNA form, the CDR3 reads TGCGCCAGCAGCCCGTACGTACTAGCTGCCGAGACCCAGTACTTC.

The chain recombines TRBV18 with TRBJ2-1; D might be TRBD1 or TRBD2, each matching 6 bases. The V end lost 2 bases, the J end lost 8 bases, and 16 bases lay between the germline ends. The V gene's germline CDR1 is KGHSH and CDR2 LQKENI. This CDR3 is built from 15 residues. CDR3 region: CASSPGRGVPHEQFF. The CDR3 coding sequence is TGTGCCAGCTCACCAGGAAGGGGGGTCCCGCATGAGCAGTTCTTC.

This chain links TRBV28 with TRBJ1-5; 8 positions agree with TRBD1. This CDR3 has 19 residues. Germline-derived CDR1 and CDR2 are MDHEN and SYDVKM. Trimming took 3 bases from V and 5 from J; bases not matched to a gene: 18. The DNA of the CDR3 is TGTGCCAGCAGTTTCCCCCTCGGGACAGGAGCCCCCCCCCATCAGCCCCAGCATTTT. Protein product: CASSFPLGTGAPPHQPQHF.

The V gene is TRBV5-1, the J gene TRBJ1-3; 7 nucleotides line up with TRBD1. With V trimmed by 4 bases and J by 0 bases, 7 bases remained unmatched. This CDR3 is built from 16 residues. Per germline, CDR1 SGHRS and CDR2 YFSETQ. CDR3 nucleotide sequence: TGCGCCAGCAGCCCTCAGGGGGACCTCTCTGGAAACACCATATATTTT. Amino acid sequence: CASSPQGDLSGNTIYF.

The chain combines TRBV7-9 with TRBJ1-2; the match to TRBD1 covers 8 bases. V shed 4 bases and J 6 bases; nucleotides not matched to a gene: 7. The CDR3 covers 14 residues. The V gene's germline CDR1 is SEHNR and CDR2 FQNEAQ (reference sequence). DNA of the CDR3: TGTGCCAGCAGCTCAGGGGGCGCTTGGGATGGCTACACCTTC. Its protein is CASSSGGAWDGYTF.

The V and J genes are TRBV19 and TRBJ2-6; D might be TRBD1 or TRBD2, each matching 5 bases. The germline V and J ends were trimmed by 5 bases and 4 bases, with 9 bases remaining between them. Germline CDR1 is LNHDA and CDR2 is SQIVND (reference sequence). CDR3 size: 14 residues. CDR3 nucleotides: TGTGCCAGTAGTCGGGACGACGGGGCCAACGTCCTGACTTTC. Residues: CASSRDDGANVLTF.

This chain uses TRBV4-1 with TRBJ2-7; TRBD2 agrees at 7 bases. The CDR3 consists of 14 residues. J lost 3 bases, V lost 8 bases, and 10 bases had no gene match. The germline gives CDR1 MGHRA, CDR2 YSYEKL. CDR3 loop: CASDPGGSGYEQYF. CDR3 in DNA: TGCGCCAGCGATCCGGGGGGATCGGGCTACGAGCAGTACTTC.

The sample holds one count of this clone. The gene calls are TRBV19 and TRBJ2-7; D is possibly TRBD2 (6 bases). The CDR3 runs to 12 residues. Germline CDR1 is LNHDA and CDR2 is SQIVND (reference sequence). The V and J ends lost 5 bases and 6 bases respectively, with 11 bases between them. The CDR3 here is CASSWQGGEQYF. The DNA for the CDR3 is TGTGCCAGTAGTTGGCAGGGAGGCGAGCAGTACTTC.

The rearrangement links TRBV11-2 to TRBJ1-6; D call uncertain. The CDR3 runs to 14 residues. Trimming took off 1 base at V and 8 bases at J, with 9 bases between the two ends. Germline V gene data show CDR1 as SGHAT and CDR2 as FQNNGV. The CDR3 region is CASSLVGGYSPLHF. The CDR3 coding sequence is TGTGCCAGCAGCTTAGTGGGTGGTTATTCACCCCTCCACTTT. The full variable domain, in which reference TRBV11-2 and TRBJ1-6 provide the parts outside the CDR3, is EAGVAQSPRYKIIEKRQSVAFWCNPISGHATLYWYQQILGQGPKLLIQFQNNGVVDDSQLPKDRFSAERLKGVDSTLKIQPAKLEDSAVYLCASSLVGGYSPLHFGNGTRLTVT.

The sample holds a few counts of this clone. The genes are TRBV11-2 and TRBJ1-5; possibly TRBD1 for D (5 bases). Trimming shortened V by 5 bases and J by 7 bases, and 15 bases separated the two germline ends. Germline V gene sequence: CDR1 SGHAT, CDR2 FQNNGV. The CDR3 runs to 14 residues. CDR3 loop: CASSRRDPNQPQHF. The CDR3 bases are TGTGCCAGCAGCCGCCGGGACCCGAACCAGCCCCAGCATTTT. Full variable domain (rest looked up from reference TRBV11-2 and TRBJ1-5): EAGVAQSPRYKIIEKRQSVAFWCNPISGHATLYWYQQILGQGPKLLIQFQNNGVVDDSQLPKDRFSAERLKGVDSTLKIQPAKLEDSAVYLCASSRRDPNQPQHFGDGTRLSIL.